The 20 T cell receptor beta chains presented below share a single source sample, sequenced in a study of blood T cell repertoires in COVID-19. Clones were sequenced by immunoSEQ multiplex PCR, and TCRdb holds only the in-frame ones, with some missing. The data hold 250,000 or so clones, with around 90% observed a single time. Sample: peripheral blood. The receptor set was obtained from a middle-aged woman who had recovered from COVID-19.

The CDR3 here is CASSLSDTQYF. In DNA form, the CDR3 reads TGTGCCAGCAGCTTATCTGATACGCAGTATTTT. This chain links TRBV7-8 with TRBJ2-3; D gene ambiguous. This CDR3 region has 11 residues. The germline gives CDR1 SGHVS, CDR2 FQNEAQ. Trimming removed 2 bases from V and 6 bases from J, with 3 bases in between.

J is TRBJ1-5 and V is TRBV19; 8 bases are a match to TRBD1. The V and J ends lost 3 bases and 2 bases, in that order; junction bases with no gene match: 6. The CDR3 totals 16 residues. Germline V gives CDR1 LNHDA, CDR2 SQIVND (reference sequence). The CDR3 sequence: CASSINWGQGNQPQHF. In DNA form, the CDR3 reads TGTGCCAGTAGTATTAATTGGGGACAGGGCAATCAGCCCCAGCATTTT.

The chain links TRBV5-1 to TRBJ1-4; D is ambiguous. The CDR3 is 15 residues long. The germline V and J ends were trimmed by 1 base and 3 bases, with 10 bases remaining between them. CDR1 is SGHRS, CDR2 YFSETQ, per germline. The CDR3 is CASSLPGGSNEKLFF. CDR3 bases: TGCGCCAGCAGCTTGCCCGGAGGGTCTAATGAAAAACTGTTTTTT.

This chain connects TRBV5-1 to TRBJ1-4; TRBD1 might be the D (5 bases). Per the germline V gene, CDR1 is SGHRS and CDR2 is YFSETQ. The CDR3 loop spans 16 amino acids. V was shortened by 0 bases and J by 4 bases, with 13 bases between the two germline ends. CDR3 protein: CASSLAGGAGNEKLFF. CDR3 in DNA: TGCGCCAGCAGCTTGGCCGGAGGGGCTGGTAATGAAAAACTGTTTTTT.

The gene calls are TRBV10-2 and TRBJ2-1; TRBD2 matches 10 bases. Unmatched junction bases numbered 8, after V lost 3 bases and J lost 0 bases. The CDR3 has 18 amino acids. Germline assignment: CDR1 WSHSY and CDR2 SAAADI. The CDR3 here is CASSDPGLATSSYNEQFF. The CDR3 DNA sequence: TGCGCCAGCAGTGACCCGGGACTAGCGACGAGCTCCTACAATGAGCAGTTCTTC.

V usage is TRBV19 and J usage is TRBJ2-3; D remains ambiguous. Looked up from germline, CDR1 is LNHDA and CDR2 is SQIVND (reference sequence). This CDR3 is 15 amino acids long. Trimming pared 0 bases from V and 2 bases from J, leaving 9 bases between. CDR3 residues: CASSIEAVFTDTQYF. CDR3 DNA: TGTGCCAGTAGTATAGAGGCGGTATTCACAGATACGCAGTATTTT.

CDR3 loop: CASSLRLSGINEQFF. In DNA, the CDR3 is TGTGCCAGCAGCTTAAGGTTAAGCGGGATAAATGAGCAGTTCTTC. V and J are TRBV11-2 and TRBJ2-1, with 7 bases lining up with TRBD2. CDR1 SGHAT and CDR2 FQNNGV come from the germline V gene. Losses at the gene ends were 2 bases for V and 7 bases for J; bases not matched to a gene: 8. The CDR3 covers 15 residues.

The chain recombines TRBV11-2 with TRBJ2-5, with a weak D call TRBD2 (5 bases). CDR3 length: 14 amino acids. CDR1 SGHAT and CDR2 FQNNGV come from the germline V gene. Trimming left V 3 bases short and J 5 bases short, with 13 bases between. CDR3 sequence reads: CASSLDQTGETQYF. CDR3 nucleotide sequence: TGTGCCAGCAGCTTGGATCAGACGGGGGAGACCCAGTACTTC.

The genes are TRBV5-1 and TRBJ1-4, with TRBD1 as a possible D gene (5 bases). The germline V gene encodes CDR1 SGHRS and CDR2 YFSETQ. The CDR3 sequence is 15 residues long. Trimming left V 4 bases short and J 4 bases short, with 14 bases between. CDR3 in amino acids: CASSEPGLSNEKLFF. In DNA, the CDR3 is TGCGCCAGCAGCGAGCCGGGACTTAGTAATGAAAAACTGTTTTTT.

This chain connects TRBV7-3 to TRBJ2-1; TRBD1 is a possible D gene (5 bases). The CDR3 totals 16 residues. The V end lost 1 base, the J end lost 2 bases, and 12 bases lay between the germline ends. Germline lookup yields CDR1 SGHTA and CDR2 FQGTGA. As DNA, the CDR3 is TGTGCCAGCAGCTTAAATGTCCCAGGGCCCTACAATGAGCAGTTCTTC. This encodes CASSLNVPGPYNEQFF.

The chain uses TRBV5-1 and TRBJ2-3; TRBD2 agrees at 10 bases. J was trimmed by 2 bases and V by 4 bases; bases with no gene match: 7. Germline loops: CDR1 SGHRS, CDR2 YFSETQ. The CDR3 has 16 residues. The CDR3 region is CASSNILAGNTDTQYF. CDR3 sequence (DNA): TGCGCCAGCAGCAACATACTAGCGGGGAACACAGATACGCAGTATTTT.

The V call is TRBV10-3, the J call TRBJ2-7; TRBD1 agrees at 12 bases. Germline V gives CDR1 ENHRY, CDR2 SYGVKD. V shed 4 bases, J shed 7 bases, and the junction held 11 bases outside the gene matches. The CDR3 is made up of 16 amino acids. CDR3 DNA: TGTGCCATCAGTGGTAAAACCGGGACAGGGGGCGGTGAGCAGTACTTC. Protein product: CAISGKTGTGGGEQYF.

The J gene is TRBJ2-7, the V gene TRBV28, with D maybe TRBD2 (6 bases). The CDR3 runs 15 residues. V lost 5 bases and J lost 0, with 14 bases in between. Per germline, CDR1 MDHEN and CDR2 SYDVKM. CDR3 in amino acids: CASSPVLASSYEQYF. The CDR3 DNA reads as TGTGCCAGCAGTCCGGTCCTAGCGAGCTCCTACGAGCAGTACTTC.

J is TRBJ2-1 and V is TRBV5-1; TRBD2 matches 12 bases. V lost 3 bases and J lost 4; bases outside the gene matches: 5. Germline V gene sequence: CDR1 SGHRS, CDR2 YFSETQ. The CDR3 covers 16 residues. CDR3 nucleotides: TGCGCCAGCAGCTGGTCTGGACTAGCGGGATACAATGAGCAGTTCTTC. Its protein product is CASSWSGLAGYNEQFF. Based on the CDR3 plus reference TRBV5-1 and TRBJ2-1, the full variable domain is KAGVTQTPRYLIKTRGQQVTLSCSPISGHRSVSWYQQTPGQGLQFLFEYFSETQRNKGNFPGRFSGRQFSNSRSEMNVSTLELGDSALYLCASSWSGLAGYNEQFFGPGTRLTVL.

The chain uses TRBV9 and TRBJ1-2, with D unclear. The germline CDR1 and CDR2 sequences are SGDLS and YYNGEE. V gave up 0 bases and J gave up 0 bases, with 9 bases separating them. This CDR3 is built from 15 residues. The CDR3 DNA reads TGTGCCAGCAGCGTAGGAGCAGGTACTAACTATGGCTACACCTTC. Its translation: CASSVGAGTNYGYTF.

The rearrangement joins TRBV23-1 to TRBJ2-4; TRBD1 matches 9 bases. TRBV23-1 carries the ORF label, with uncertain function. J lost 0 bases, V lost 6 bases, and 3 bases had no gene match. The CDR3 runs to 15 residues. CDR3 loop: CASSHRGRAKNIQYF. In DNA, the CDR3 is TGCGCCAGCAGCCACAGGGGGCGAGCCAAAAACATTCAGTACTTC.

This chain uses TRBV30 with TRBJ2-7; TRBD2 matches 8 bases. CDR3 size: 13 residues. The J segment lost 5 bases and the V segment lost 8 bases, leaving 11 bases of the junction unmatched. The germline V gene has CDR1 GTSNPN and CDR2 SVGIG (reference sequence). In DNA, the CDR3 is TGTGCCGCGCTACTAGCGGCCCCTGACGAGCAGTACTTC. Translation: CAALLAAPDEQYF.

There are a few counts of this clone. This chain uses TRBV3-1 (or the pseudogene TRBV3-2) with TRBJ1-5; D uncertain. V was cut by 0 bases and J by 5 bases, with 11 bases left in between. Germline-derived CDR1 and CDR2 are LGHDT and YNNKEL (reference sequence). The CDR3 totals 15 residues. Written as DNA, the CDR3 is TGTGCCAGCAGCCAAGATTCAGGTTCTGATCAGCCCCAGCATTTT. Amino acid sequence: CASSQDSGSDQPQHF.

The genes are TRBV19 and TRBJ1-1; D remains unclear. CDR1 and CDR2 (germline): LNHDA, SQIVND (reference sequence). The V end lost 3 bases, the J end lost 2 bases, and 4 bases lay between the germline ends. The length of the CDR3 is 12 residues. CDR3 sequence (DNA): TGTGCCAGTAGTATCTATAACACTGAAGCTTTCTTT. Protein product: CASSIYNTEAFF.

The V call is TRBV18, the J call TRBJ2-3; 7 positions match TRBD1. Looked up from germline, CDR1 is KGHSH and CDR2 is LQKENI. This CDR3 is built from 16 residues. V trimming: 3 bases; J trimming: 2 bases; junction bases outside the gene matches: 8. This CDR3 is CASSPVRGLVTDTQYF. The CDR3 bases are TGTGCCAGCTCACCGGTAAGGGGGCTCGTCACAGATACGCAGTATTTT.